The clone carrying this T cell receptor (delta chain) is medium-sized within its sample. This sample is part of a study of gamma-delta T cells after stem cell transplantation. TCRdb fed the RT-PCR reads to CATT. The table includes a few thousand delta-chain clones, approximately 20% detected once. Per germline, CDR1 GEAIGNYY and CDR2 EKD. The CDR3 extends over 20 amino acids. V lost 4 bases to trimming and J lost 0 bases; unmatched junction nucleotides: 19. Sequences were obtained from gamma-delta T cells. This TCR derives from a human donor. It is not recorded whose cells these are; they may come from a transplant donor. The rearrangement joins TRDV2 to TRDJ1; 10 bases are a match to TRDD3. CDR3 nucleotides: TGTGCCTGTGATGATTTGGTACTGGGGGATGAGCCTAAAAACACCGATAAACTCATCTTT. Translation: CACDDLVLGDEPKNTDKLIF.